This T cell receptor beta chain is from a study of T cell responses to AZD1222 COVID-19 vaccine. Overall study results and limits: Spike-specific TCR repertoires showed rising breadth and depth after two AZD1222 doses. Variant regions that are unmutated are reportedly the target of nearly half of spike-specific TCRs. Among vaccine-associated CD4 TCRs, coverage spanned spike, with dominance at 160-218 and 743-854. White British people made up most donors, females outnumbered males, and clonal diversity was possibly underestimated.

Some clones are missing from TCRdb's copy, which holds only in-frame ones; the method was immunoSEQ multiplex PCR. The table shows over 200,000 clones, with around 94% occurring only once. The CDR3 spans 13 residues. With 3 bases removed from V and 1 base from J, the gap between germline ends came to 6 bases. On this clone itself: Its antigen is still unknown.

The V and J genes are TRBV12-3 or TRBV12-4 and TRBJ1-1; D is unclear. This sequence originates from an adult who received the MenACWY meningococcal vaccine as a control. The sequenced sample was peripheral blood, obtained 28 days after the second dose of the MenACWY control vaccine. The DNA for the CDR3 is TGTGCCAGCAGTTTTGTAACGAACACTGAAGCTTTCTTT. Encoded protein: CASSFVTNTEAFF.